This T cell receptor beta chain is drawn from a study of human T cells and chemical hapten exposure. TCRdb reprocessed the RACE reads via MiXCR and lists one record per CDR3 protein. The sample shows 20,000 to 30,000 distinct CDR3 sequences, roughly a tenth of them seen only once. Time point indicated: patch test 2, 6 weeks after DPC sensitization. Treatment: therapeutic diphenylcyclopropenone sensitization with weekly scalp DPC. This CDR3 has 16 residues. Germline CDR1 SGDLS, CDR2 YYNGEE. V dropped 0 bases and J dropped 5 bases, with 15 bases sitting between them. The material was whole blood, obtained in connection with sensitization to the hapten diphenylcyclopropenone (DPC). The TCR originated in a man in his thirties or forties with alopecia areata. Some clones in this sample may be carry-over from other donors' samples. The J gene is TRBJ2-4, the V gene TRBV9, with D unclear. The DNA for the CDR3 is TGTGCCAGCAGCGTAGAGTCGGGTGCCGTGGAAAACATTCAGTACTTC. This gives the protein CASSVESGAVENIQYF.